This entry lists 23 T cell receptor beta chains sequenced from one sample in a study of CD8 T cells in ankylosing spondylitis. These receptors are not linked to any known antigen. A single record per CDR3 protein comes from TCRdb applying MiXCR to the 5' RACE reads. The repertoire holds approximately 540,000 distinct CDR3 sequences, about 13% seen once, with under 7.5% in the top ten. Study-level findings and limits: Ankylosing spondylitis blood appeared to be characterized by a TCR beta motif of 7 to 9 highly homologous variants.

The sequenced sample consisted of blood, either unsorted or a sorted T cell fraction (not recorded which). These receptors were obtained from a male donor with ankylosing spondylitis.

This clonotype was counted only a few times. The chain uses TRBV20-1 and TRBJ2-2; D perhaps matches TRBD2 (6 bases). The CDR3 runs 14 residues. Germline V gives CDR1 DFQATT, CDR2 SNEGSKA (reference sequence). V shed 4 bases and J shed 7 bases, with 16 bases lying between them. The CDR3 reads CSAMPGSGNGELFF. In nucleotides, the CDR3 is TGCAGTGCTATGCCCGGGAGTGGTAACGGGGAGCTGTTTTTT.

This clonotype was counted a few times. The rearrangement uses TRBV6-1 and TRBJ2-2, with TRBD2 matching 7 bases. V lost 2 bases, J lost 6 bases, and 6 bases stayed unmatched. The CDR3 runs 15 residues. CDR1 and CDR2 from the germline V gene are MNHNS and SASEGT. Written as DNA, the CDR3 is TGTGCCAGCAGTGAATCCGCGGGAGTGGCCGGGGAGCTGTTTTTT. Translating it yields CASSESAGVAGELFF.

This clonotype was observed a handful of times. The J gene is TRBJ1-2, the V gene TRBV20-1; D uncertain. Trimming removed 0 bases from V and 2 bases from J, with 13 bases in between. In germline, CDR1 is DFQATT, CDR2 SNEGSKA (reference sequence). CDR3 length: 15 amino acids. The CDR3 DNA is TGCAGTGCTAGAGACTGGCGAGGCAGCAACTATGGCTACACCTTC. Its translation: CSARDWRGSNYGYTF.

Ten or more counts support this clonotype. The chain uses TRBV5-1 and TRBJ2-3; D is unclear. The CDR3 totals 14 residues. V shed 4 bases and J shed 4 bases, with 13 bases lying between them. Germline CDR1 and CDR2: SGHRS and YFSETQ. The CDR3 DNA reads TGCGCCAGCAGCATAGAGGAGCTCGCAGATACGCAGTATTTT. Translated, it gives CASSIEELADTQYF.

V gene TRBV20-1 combines with J gene TRBJ1-3; 7 bases are shared with TRBD1. CDR3 size: 14 residues. The V and J ends lost 6 bases and 2 bases, in that order; junction bases with no gene match: 7. The germline gives CDR1 DFQATT, CDR2 SNEGSKA (reference sequence). This chain's CDR3 is CSAAKQGPGNTIYF. The CDR3 DNA is TGCAGTGCGGCTAAACAGGGGCCTGGAAACACCATATATTTT.

This clonotype has more than one count but fewer than ten. V usage is TRBV5-6 and J usage is TRBJ2-7, with TRBD2 matching 10 bases. V was clipped by 3 bases and J by 4 bases; unmatched bases: 7. Looked up from germline, CDR1 is SGHDT and CDR2 is YYEEEE. The CDR3 covers 15 residues. The CDR3 DNA follows: TGTGCCAGCAGCTCGCGGACTAGCGGAGGTTACGAGCAGTACTTC. Translation: CASSSRTSGGYEQYF.

In its sample, this clonotype was seen a few times. The chain carries TRBV29-1 and TRBJ1-1, with TRBD1 identical over 12 bases. CDR1 is SQVTM, CDR2 ANQGSEA, per germline. J lost 4 bases, V lost 4 bases, and 7 bases had no gene match. CDR3 length: 15 residues. CDR3 sequence: CSVAGTGGIGTEAFF. The CDR3 bases are TGCAGCGTTGCCGGGACAGGGGGCATCGGCACTGAAGCTTTCTTT.

There are many counts of this clonotype. The chain has TRBV7-2 and TRBJ2-2; TRBD2 matches at 7 bases. The CDR3 is made up of 16 amino acids. Losses at the gene ends were 1 base for V and 5 bases for J; bases not matched to a gene: 7. The V gene's germline CDR1 is SGHTA and CDR2 FQGNSA. The DNA for the CDR3 is TGTGCCAGCAGCTTAGGAAGGGCTAGCGGAACCGGGGAGCTGTTTTTT. Its translation is CASSLGRASGTGELFF.

The V gene is TRBV10-1, the J gene TRBJ1-1; D remains ambiguous. V gave up 6 bases and J gave up 8 bases, with 13 bases separating them. Per germline, CDR1 WNHNN and CDR2 SYGVQD (reference sequence). The CDR3 totals 12 residues. CDR3 nucleotide sequence: TGCGCCAGCAGCGACGAAGGCTCAGAAGCTTTCTTT. Its translation: CASSDEGSEAFF.

The chain couples TRBV3-1 to TRBJ2-5; 8 nucleotides line up with TRBD2. Unmatched junction bases numbered 10, after V lost 2 bases and J lost 8 bases. There are 15 residues in the CDR3. Per germline, CDR1 LGHDT and CDR2 YNNKEL (reference sequence). CDR3 loop: CASSQPSSGSGTQYF. CDR3 DNA: TGTGCCAGCAGCCAACCCTCTAGCGGGTCTGGCACCCAGTACTTC.

This clonotype was detected a few times. The chain recombines TRBV2 with TRBJ2-3; 9 bases fit TRBD2. V was pared by 4 bases and J by 5 bases, with 10 bases of the junction left unmatched. CDR1 is SNHLY, CDR2 FYNNEI, per germline. The CDR3 runs 16 residues. The CDR3 DNA reads TGTGCCAGCAGTGGCTGGGCGAAAGCGGGAGGAGATACGCAGTATTTT. Translated, it gives CASSGWAKAGGDTQYF.

This clonotype was recorded at least ten times. The chain combines TRBV12-3 or TRBV12-4 with TRBJ2-3; 7 bases line up with TRBD1. J gave up 7 bases and V 10 bases, and 11 bases lay outside the gene matches. The CDR3 is 13 amino acids. DNA of the CDR3: TGTGCCACCAACAGGGGCGATAGGAATACGCAGTATTTT. Protein sequence: CATNRGDRNTQYF.

This clonotype was counted only a few times. The chain is built from TRBV12-3 or TRBV12-4 and TRBJ2-5, with a tentative D call TRBD1 (6 bases). This CDR3 is 13 amino acids long. V lost 3 bases and J lost 5, with 10 bases in between. In nucleotides, the CDR3 is TGTGCCAGCAGTTTCCAGGGGATGGAGACCCAGTACTTC. This encodes CASSFQGMETQYF.

The chain uses TRBV29-1 and TRBJ2-1; perhaps TRBD2 as D (6 bases). The CDR3 spans 12 residues. The V end lost 6 bases, the J end lost 3 bases, and 9 bases lay between the germline ends. From germline, CDR1 is SQVTM and CDR2 ANQGSEA. Written as DNA, the CDR3 is TGCAGCGTCGGGAGCGACTACAATGAGCAGTTCTTC. It specifies CSVGSDYNEQFF.

This clonotype has just a few counts. J is TRBJ2-2 and V is TRBV19; perhaps D is TRBD1 or TRBD2 (5 bases each). This CDR3 has 14 amino acids. Per germline, CDR1 LNHDA and CDR2 SQIVND (reference sequence). The V and J ends lost 6 bases and 4 bases respectively, with 12 bases between them. DNA for the CDR3: TGTGCCAGTAGAACGGGACGGGGCACCGGGGAGCTGTTTTTT. Its protein product is CASRTGRGTGELFF.

This clonotype has only a few counts. The rearrangement uses TRBV10-3 and TRBJ1-1; perhaps TRBD1 as D (5 bases). From germline, CDR1 is ENHRY and CDR2 SYGVKD. The V and J ends lost 3 bases and 5 bases respectively, with 10 bases between them. The CDR3 is 13 residues long. In DNA, the CDR3 is TGTGCCATCAGTGATGGGGGGGGGACTGAAGCTTTCTTT. Protein product: CAISDGGGTEAFF.

V gene TRBV18 combines with J gene TRBJ1-1; 7 bases line up with TRBD1. Per the germline V gene, CDR1 is KGHSH and CDR2 is LQKENI. The CDR3 spans 14 residues. The junction had 5 bases not matched to a gene; V was cut back by 6 bases and J by 1 base. DNA of the CDR3: TGTGCCAGCTCCGAGGACAGGCAGAACACTGAAGCTTTCTTT. This sequence encodes CASSEDRQNTEAFF.

This clonotype was recorded at least ten times. The rearrangement links TRBV10-3 to TRBJ2-5; 11 bases are shared with TRBD2. The V segment lost 6 bases and the J segment 0 bases; nucleotides outside the gene matches: 9. The CDR3 is 17 residues long. Looked up from germline, CDR1 is ENHRY and CDR2 is SYGVKD. CDR3 bases: TGTGCCATCAGGGCCGCGACTAGCGGGACGTACCAAGAGACCCAGTACTTC. Translated, it gives CAIRAATSGTYQETQYF.

This clonotype was seen more than once but under ten times. This rearrangement joins TRBV7-9 to TRBJ2-3; D remains unclear. The CDR3 has 15 amino acids. Deletions cut 7 bases from V and 2 bases from J, with 16 bases between. Looked up from germline, CDR1 is SEHNR and CDR2 is FQNEAQ (reference sequence). For the CDR3, the DNA is TGTGCCAGCAACCCCCGTTTGGCCCACACAGATACGCAGTATTTT. The encoded protein is CASNPRLAHTDTQYF.

This chain links TRBV11-2 with TRBJ2-1; TRBD1 matches 11 bases. V lost 3 bases and J lost 10; bases outside the gene matches: 8. This CDR3 is built from 15 residues. Looked up from germline, CDR1 is SGHAT and CDR2 is FQNNGV. CDR3 DNA: TGTGCCAGCAGCTTCCGGACAGGGGGCCACCCCGAGCAGTTCTTC. Translating gives CASSFRTGGHPEQFF. Full variable domain (remainder filled in from reference TRBV11-2 and TRBJ2-1): EAGVAQSPRYKIIEKRQSVAFWCNPISGHATLYWYQQILGQGPKLLIQFQNNGVVDDSQLPKDRFSAERLKGVDSTLKIQPAKLEDSAVYLCASSFRTGGHPEQFFGPGTRLTVL.

The chain links TRBV7-2 to TRBJ2-1; TRBD2 agrees at 7 bases. This CDR3 is 13 amino acids long. Germline CDR1 reads SGHTA; CDR2 reads FQGNSA. The trim removed 8 bases at V and 7 bases at J, leaving 8 bases unmatched. The CDR3 sequence is CASARDYSNEQFF. The CDR3 coding sequence is TGTGCCAGCGCCCGGGACTATTCGAATGAGCAGTTCTTC.

The chain has TRBV12-3 or TRBV12-4 and TRBJ1-6; 7 bases fit TRBD1. The CDR3 runs to 13 residues. Losses at the gene ends were 3 bases for V and 10 bases for J; bases not matched to a gene: 3. The DNA of the CDR3 is TGTGCCAGCAGTTTGCAGACAGGGTCACCCCTCCACTTT. It codes for CASSLQTGSPLHF.

Only a few counts were recorded for this clonotype. This chain connects TRBV5-1 to TRBJ2-3; D unclear. Trimming took off 2 bases at V and 1 base at J, with 11 bases between the two ends. Germline V lookup: CDR1 SGHRS, CDR2 YFSETQ. The CDR3 has 15 amino acids. CDR3 in DNA: TGCGCCAGCAGCTTTCCCACGGGCGGCACAGATACGCAGTATTTT. It specifies CASSFPTGGTDTQYF. Filled out from reference TRBV5-1 and TRBJ2-3, the complete variable domain reads KAGVTQTPRYLIKTRGQQVTLSCSPISGHRSVSWYQQTPGQGLQFLFEYFSETQRNKGNFPGRFSGRQFSNSRSEMNVSTLELGDSALYLCASSFPTGGTDTQYFGPGTRLTVL.